Below are 22 T cell receptor beta chains sequenced from a single sample in a study of blood T cell repertoires in COVID-19. Method: immunoSEQ multiplex PCR; TCRdb's copy keeps in-frame clones and lacks some. Counted here are just over 250,000 clones, around 87% occurring once; the ten biggest clones make up under 2.5%. The sequencing sample was made of peripheral blood. Receptors were obtained from a woman in her forties or fifties with acute or convalescent COVID-19.

The chain combines TRBV7-3 with TRBJ2-7; D not resolved. CDR3 length: 12 residues. V lost 6 bases and J lost 8, with 14 bases in between. The germline V gene encodes CDR1 SGHTA and CDR2 FQGTGA. The CDR3 nucleotides read TGTGCCAGCAGAGGCGGCCCACCTAAGCAGTACTTC. Translated: CASRGGPPKQYF.

The chain has TRBV5-5 and TRBJ2-1; no definite D call. The length of the CDR3 is 12 residues. The germline CDR1 and CDR2 sequences are SGHKS and YYEKEE (reference sequence). Trimming left V 2 bases short and J 7 bases short, with 7 bases between. This CDR3 is CASSFPGNEQFF. The CDR3, as DNA: TGTGCCAGCAGCTTTCCCGGTAATGAGCAGTTCTTC.

The rearrangement joins TRBV7-2 to TRBJ2-7; no clear D. Germline V gives CDR1 SGHTA, CDR2 FQGNSA. Between the trimmed V and J ends, which lost 5 bases and 6 bases, there was a span of 14 bases. CDR3 length: 13 residues. CDR3 sequence reads: CASSVTPSGEQYF. The DNA for the CDR3 is TGTGCCAGCAGCGTAACCCCATCCGGCGAGCAGTACTTC.

The J gene is TRBJ2-7, the V gene TRBV23-1, with 8 bases identical to TRBD1. TRBV23-1 is noted as an ORF with a role that remains uncertain. The CDR3 extends over 16 amino acids. V shed 4 bases and J 0 bases; nucleotides not matched to a gene: 8. The CDR3 loop reads CASSRPTGDSSYEQYF. The CDR3 bases are TGCGCCAGCAGTCGCCCGACAGGGGACAGCTCCTACGAGCAGTACTTC.

The chain has TRBV5-1 and TRBJ2-4; D is possibly TRBD1 (6 bases). CDR3 length: 13 residues. V dropped 4 bases and J dropped 15 bases, with 20 bases sitting between them. Germline values: CDR1 SGHRS, CDR2 YFSETQ. The CDR3 is CASSLQPRDIRYF. The CDR3 DNA follows: TGCGCCAGCAGCCTACAACCCCGGGACATTAGGTACTTC.

V is TRBV4-1 and J is TRBJ2-4; perhaps TRBD2 as D (6 bases). The germline CDR1 and CDR2 sequences are MGHRA and YSYEKL. The V and J ends lost 0 bases and 9 bases respectively, with 24 bases between them. The CDR3 runs to 18 residues. CDR3 in amino acids: CASSQDVRRATVPPIQYF. As DNA, the CDR3 is TGCGCCAGCAGCCAAGATGTTCGGAGGGCTACGGTTCCCCCCATTCAGTACTTC.

Only one count was recorded for this clone. V and J are TRBV28 and TRBJ1-2; D call uncertain. The V end lost 5 bases, the J end lost 2 bases, and 21 bases lay between the germline ends. Per the germline V gene, CDR1 is MDHEN and CDR2 is SYDVKM. The CDR3 contains 17 residues. The CDR3 spells CASSLQISFDENYGYTF. In DNA, the CDR3 is TGTGCCAGCAGTCTCCAAATTAGCTTTGATGAAAACTATGGCTACACCTTC.

The genes are TRBV6-5 and TRBJ1-4; D is unclear. The CDR3 totals 14 residues. Germline CDR1 MNHEY, CDR2 SVGAGI. Trimming removed 7 bases from V and 1 base from J, with 10 bases in between. The CDR3 DNA sequence: TGTGCCAGCACACGGTTTAGAACTAATGAAAAACTGTTTTTT. It specifies CASTRFRTNEKLFF.

This clone was seen once. CDR3 nucleotides: TGTGCCAGCAGCCAAGGTAGGCCAGGGGCAACGAGGGCCTACGAGCAGTACTTC. Its protein is CASSQGRPGATRAYEQYF. The chain has TRBV14 and TRBJ2-7, with TRBD1 as a possible D gene (6 bases). The germline V gene has CDR1 SGHDN and CDR2 FVKESK. Trimming shortened V by 1 base and J by 2 bases, and 21 bases separated the two germline ends. This CDR3 contains 18 residues.

The chain joins TRBV19 to TRBJ1-2; 9 nucleotides agree with TRBD1. Germline values: CDR1 LNHDA, CDR2 SQIVND (reference sequence). This CDR3 comprises 15 residues. V shed 3 bases, J shed 3 bases, and the junction held 5 bases outside the gene matches. Written as DNA, the CDR3 is TGTGCCAGTAGTATTTGGGACAGGGCGGACTATGGCTACACCTTC. It yields the protein CASSIWDRADYGYTF.

The chain carries TRBV6-4 and TRBJ2-3; 15 nucleotides align to TRBD2. Germline trimming cut 2 bases from V and 5 bases from J; bases unmatched to any gene: 2. The CDR3 consists of 16 residues. Germline CDR1 reads MRHNA; CDR2 reads SNTAGT. The CDR3 protein is CASSDTGLAGGDTQYF. The CDR3 nucleotides are TGTGCCAGCAGTGACACGGGACTAGCGGGAGGAGATACGCAGTATTTT.

The gene calls are TRBV28 and TRBJ2-2; D uncertain. V lost 10 bases to trimming and J lost 7 bases, with 7 bases between them. CDR3 size: 10 residues. Looked up from germline, CDR1 is MDHEN and CDR2 is SYDVKM. CDR3 in DNA: TGTGCCACCATAGACGGGGAGCTGTTTTTT. Translation: CATIDGELFF.

The CDR3 DNA reads as TGCGCCAGCAGCTTCCGGGACAACTATAATTCACCCCTCCACTTT. Its translation: CASSFRDNYNSPLHF. V and J are TRBV5-1 and TRBJ1-6, with a tentative D call TRBD1 (6 bases). Trimming took 2 bases from V and 3 from J, leaving 9 bases between them. This CDR3 is 15 amino acids long. The germline V gene encodes CDR1 SGHRS and CDR2 YFSETQ.

The chain recombines TRBV24-1 with TRBJ2-1; 11 nucleotides line up with TRBD2. In germline, CDR1 is KGHDR, CDR2 SFDVKD. This CDR3 is built from 16 residues. Unmatched junction bases numbered 5, after V lost 4 bases and J lost 4 bases. CDR3 amino acids: CATSEPGTSGYNEQFF. For the CDR3, the DNA is TGTGCCACCAGTGAGCCCGGGACTAGCGGTTACAATGAGCAGTTCTTC.

V is TRBV28 and J is TRBJ2-4, with D possibly TRBD1 on 6 matching bases. This CDR3 is 11 amino acids long. The V gene's germline CDR1 is MDHEN and CDR2 SYDVKM. The V end was cut by 4 bases, the J end by 15 bases, with 13 bases between. CDR3 DNA sequence: TGTGCCAGCAGTTCCAAGGGGGTCTGGTACTTC. It encodes CASSSKGVWYF.

This clone has a handful of counts. J is TRBJ1-6 and V is TRBV4-3; 10 positions agree with TRBD1. Germline V gene lookup returns CDR1 LGHNA and CDR2 YSLEER. The CDR3 is 15 residues long. With 1 base clipped from V and 7 bases from J, the junction kept 1 base outside the gene matches. DNA of the CDR3: TGCGCCAGCAGCCAAGTGGGACAGGGGAATTCACCCCTCCACTTT. This encodes CASSQVGQGNSPLHF.

The chain has TRBV6-5 and TRBJ1-2, with no clear D. CDR3 length: 14 amino acids. Trimming stripped 0 bases from V and 4 bases from J, with 9 bases between. Germline CDR1 is MNHEY and CDR2 is SVGAGI. CDR3: CASSYSGSGYGYTF. CDR3 in DNA: TGTGCCAGCAGTTACTCCGGCAGCGGCTATGGCTACACCTTC.

V usage is TRBV5-1 and J usage is TRBJ2-5; D unresolved. V was clipped by 1 base and J by 3 bases, with 7 bases between them. Per germline, CDR1 SGHRS and CDR2 YFSETQ. This CDR3 is built from 13 residues. This chain's CDR3 is CASSLFSEETQYF. CDR3 nucleotide sequence: TGCGCCAGCAGCTTGTTTTCCGAAGAGACCCAGTACTTC.

V usage is TRBV7-9 and J usage is TRBJ2-7; a weak D match, TRBD2 (6 bases). Looked up from germline, CDR1 is SEHNR and CDR2 is FQNEAQ (reference sequence). Trimming removed 5 bases at V and 2 bases at J, with 10 bases between. The CDR3 totals 13 residues. This chain's CDR3 is CASSAGLAYEQYF. The CDR3 DNA reads as TGTGCCAGCAGCGCGGGACTCGCCTACGAGCAGTACTTC.

The chain has TRBV7-3 and TRBJ1-1; 7 bases are a match to TRBD1. Germline values: CDR1 SGHTA, CDR2 FQGTGA. Trimming took 1 base from V and 4 from J; bases not matched to a gene: 6. The length of the CDR3 is 15 residues. CDR3 protein: CASSLMGRGSTEAFF. The CDR3 region has the DNA TGTGCCAGCAGCTTAATGGGCAGGGGGAGCACTGAAGCTTTCTTT.

The chain combines TRBV7-3 with TRBJ2-3; TRBD2 is a possible D gene (5 bases). Germline loops: CDR1 SGHTA, CDR2 FQGTGA. V lost 7 bases to trimming and J lost 2 bases, with 13 bases between them. This CDR3 has 14 residues. The CDR3 nucleotides read TGTGCCAGCAAGAATGGGGAGTCCACAGATACGCAGTATTTT. This encodes CASKNGESTDTQYF.

The J gene is TRBJ2-2, the V gene TRBV7-3, with a possible D match to TRBD2 (6 bases). Trimming took 5 bases from V and 6 from J, leaving 10 bases between them. The germline V gene has CDR1 SGHTA and CDR2 FQGTGA. This CDR3 is 13 amino acids long. The CDR3 sequence: CASSPSGAGELFF. CDR3 bases: TGTGCCAGCAGCCCTTCGGGGGCCGGGGAGCTGTTTTTT.